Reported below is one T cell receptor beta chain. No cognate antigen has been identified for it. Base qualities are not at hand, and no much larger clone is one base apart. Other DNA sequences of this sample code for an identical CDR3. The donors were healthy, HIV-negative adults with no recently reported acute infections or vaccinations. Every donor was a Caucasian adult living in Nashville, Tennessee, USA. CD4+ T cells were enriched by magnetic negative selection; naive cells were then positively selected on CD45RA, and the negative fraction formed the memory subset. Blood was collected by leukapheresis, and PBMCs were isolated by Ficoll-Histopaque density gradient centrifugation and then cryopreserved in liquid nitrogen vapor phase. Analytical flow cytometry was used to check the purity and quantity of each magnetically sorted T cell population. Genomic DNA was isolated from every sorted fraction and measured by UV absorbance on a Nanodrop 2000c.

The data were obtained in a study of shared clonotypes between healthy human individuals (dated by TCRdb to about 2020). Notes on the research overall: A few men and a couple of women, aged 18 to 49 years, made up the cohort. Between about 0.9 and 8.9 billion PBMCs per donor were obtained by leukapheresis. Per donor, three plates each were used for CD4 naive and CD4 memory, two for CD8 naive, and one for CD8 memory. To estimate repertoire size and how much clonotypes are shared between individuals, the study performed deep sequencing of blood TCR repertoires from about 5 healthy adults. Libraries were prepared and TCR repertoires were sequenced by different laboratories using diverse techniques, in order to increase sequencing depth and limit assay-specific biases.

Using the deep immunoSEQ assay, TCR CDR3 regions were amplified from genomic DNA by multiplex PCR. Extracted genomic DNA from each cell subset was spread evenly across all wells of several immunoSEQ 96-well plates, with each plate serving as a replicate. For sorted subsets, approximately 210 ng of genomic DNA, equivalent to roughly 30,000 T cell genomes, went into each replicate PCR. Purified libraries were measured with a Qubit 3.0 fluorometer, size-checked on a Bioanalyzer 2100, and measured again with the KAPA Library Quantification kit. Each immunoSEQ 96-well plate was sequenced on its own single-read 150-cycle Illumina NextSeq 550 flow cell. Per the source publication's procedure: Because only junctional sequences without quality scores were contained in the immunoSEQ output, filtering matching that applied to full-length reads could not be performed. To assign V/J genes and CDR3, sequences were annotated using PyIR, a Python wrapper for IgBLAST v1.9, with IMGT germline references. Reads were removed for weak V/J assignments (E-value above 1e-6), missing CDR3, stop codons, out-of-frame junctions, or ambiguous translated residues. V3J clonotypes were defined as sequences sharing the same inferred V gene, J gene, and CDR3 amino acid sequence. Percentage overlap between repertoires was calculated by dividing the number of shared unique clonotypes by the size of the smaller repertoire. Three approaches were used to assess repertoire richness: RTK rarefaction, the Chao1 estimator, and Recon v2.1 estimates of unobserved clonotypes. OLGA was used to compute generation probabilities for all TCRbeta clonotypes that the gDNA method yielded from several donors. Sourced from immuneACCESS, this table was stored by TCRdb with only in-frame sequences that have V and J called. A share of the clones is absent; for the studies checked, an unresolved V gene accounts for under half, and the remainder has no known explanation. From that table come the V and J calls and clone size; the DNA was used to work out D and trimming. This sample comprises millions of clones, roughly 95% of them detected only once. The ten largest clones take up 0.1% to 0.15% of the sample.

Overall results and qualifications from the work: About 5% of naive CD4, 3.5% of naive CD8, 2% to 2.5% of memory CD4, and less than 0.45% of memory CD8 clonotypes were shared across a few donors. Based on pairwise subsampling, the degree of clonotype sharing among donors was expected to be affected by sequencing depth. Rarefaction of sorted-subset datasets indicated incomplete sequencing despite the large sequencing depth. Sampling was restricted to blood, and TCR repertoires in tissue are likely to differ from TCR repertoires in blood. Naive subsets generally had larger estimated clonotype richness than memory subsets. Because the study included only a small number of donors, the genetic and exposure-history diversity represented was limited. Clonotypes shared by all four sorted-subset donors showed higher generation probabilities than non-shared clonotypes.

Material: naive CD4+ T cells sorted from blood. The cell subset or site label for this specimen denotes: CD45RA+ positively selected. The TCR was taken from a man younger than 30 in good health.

The CDR3 protein sequence reads: CASSKTGTGTYEQYF. The DNA sequence is TGTGCCAGTAGCAAAACCGGGACAGGGACCTACGAGCAGTACTTC. The V and J segments used are TRBV19 and TRBJ2-7, and 9 junction bases match TRBD1. V has 6 bases trimmed and J has 2 bases trimmed; junction bases matching no gene number 8. Taken from the germline V gene (reference sequence), the CDR1 and CDR2 loops are LNHDA and SQIVND. The CDR3 holds 15 amino acids from the cysteine to the phenylalanine. Of the read, only the CDR3 DNA is kept; its 45 bases are in frame from base 1.